A selection of T cell receptor beta chains follows, all from one sample in a study of T-cell memory formation after mild COVID-19. MiXCR, applied by TCRdb to the 5' RACE reads, yields one record per CDR3 protein. The table lists 250,000 to 300,000 distinct CDR3 sequences, 15% to 20% of them singletons. Source material: PBMCs or a T cell subset sorted from them (not recorded which). Every receptor here comes from a man aged 18 to 29 who had mild COVID-19 (a few samples of this study predate the infection). Cell type and time point are not known. The CDR3 runs from the conserved cysteine through the conserved F or W. A D gene is named only where the DNA matches it firmly. Clone sizes are given selectively: once, few, many, or a class where the clone is expanded.

TRBV5-1,TRBJ2-7,NA,NA,CASSLVQGDYGQYF,TGCGCCAGCAGCTTGGTACAGGGGGACTACGGGCAGTACTTC
TRBV4-1,TRBJ2-4,NA,few,CASSQVVGGGAKNIQYF,TGCGCCAGCAGCCAAGTTGTTGGAGGCGGAGCCAAAAACATTCAGTACTTC
TRBV6-2/TRBV6-3,TRBJ1-1,NA,NA,CASSYGTTGRNTEAFF,TGTGCCAGCAGTTACGGGACCACAGGAAGAAACACTGAAGCTTTCTTT
TRBV5-4,TRBJ2-1,NA,few,CASSTLERSSYNEQFF,TGTGCCAGCAGCACCTTGGAAAGGAGCTCCTACAATGAGCAGTTCTTC
TRBV7-6,TRBJ2-7,NA,NA,CASSLGAGRPYEQYF,TGTGCCAGCAGCTTAGGGGCAGGGAGACCCTACGAGCAGTACTTC
TRBV10-3,TRBJ1-2,NA,few,CAISESTPTGYTF,TGTGCCATCAGTGAGTCCACACCTACTGGCTACACCTTC
TRBV7-2,TRBJ2-1,TRBD2,few,CASSLWASGGNEQFF,TGTGCCAGCAGCTTATGGGCTAGCGGGGGCAATGAGCAGTTCTTC
TRBV7-2,TRBJ1-5,NA,NA,CASSFPGNQPQHF,TGTGCCAGCAGCTTCCCGGGTAATCAGCCCCAGCATTTT
TRBV10-3,TRBJ2-1,NA,NA,CAIRTPKDGVVNEQFF,TGTGCCATCAGGACTCCCAAGGACGGGGTAGTCAATGAGCAGTTCTTC
TRBV12-3/TRBV12-4,TRBJ2-3,TRBD1,NA,CASSLEQGNTDTQYF,TGTGCCAGCAGTTTAGAACAGGGGAACACAGATACGCAGTATTTT
TRBV10-3,TRBJ2-1,NA,NA,CAINRDGAYNEQFF,TGTGCCATCAACCGGGATGGGGCCTACAATGAGCAGTTCTTC
TRBV6-5,TRBJ1-1,NA,NA,CASSYMGKNTEAFF,TGTGCCAGCAGTTATATGGGAAAGAACACTGAAGCTTTCTTT